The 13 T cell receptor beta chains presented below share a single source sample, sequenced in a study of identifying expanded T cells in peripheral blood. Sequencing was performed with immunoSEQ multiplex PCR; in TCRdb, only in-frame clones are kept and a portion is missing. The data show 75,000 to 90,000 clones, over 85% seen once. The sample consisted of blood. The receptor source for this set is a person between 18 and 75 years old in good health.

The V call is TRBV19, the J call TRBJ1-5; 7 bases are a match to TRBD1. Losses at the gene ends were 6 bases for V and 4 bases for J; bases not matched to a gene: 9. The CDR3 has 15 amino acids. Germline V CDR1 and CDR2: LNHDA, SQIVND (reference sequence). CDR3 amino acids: CASSTTTGQNQPQHF. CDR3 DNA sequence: TGTGCCAGTAGCACAACGACAGGGCAGAATCAGCCCCAGCATTTT.

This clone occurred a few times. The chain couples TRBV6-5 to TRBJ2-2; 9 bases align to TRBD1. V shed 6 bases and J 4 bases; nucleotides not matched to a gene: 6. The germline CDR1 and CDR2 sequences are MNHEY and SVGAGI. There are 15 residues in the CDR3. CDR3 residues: CASRTTGGITGELFF. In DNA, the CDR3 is TGTGCCAGCAGGACGACAGGGGGGATCACCGGGGAGCTGTTTTTT.

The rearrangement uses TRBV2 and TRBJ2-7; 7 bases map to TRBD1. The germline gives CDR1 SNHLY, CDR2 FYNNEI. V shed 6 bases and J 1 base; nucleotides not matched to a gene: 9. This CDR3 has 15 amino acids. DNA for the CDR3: TGTGCCAGCAGGGGGGACAGCTACCAGTCCTACGAGCAGTACTTC. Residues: CASRGDSYQSYEQYF. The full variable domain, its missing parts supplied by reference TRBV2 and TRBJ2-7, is EPEVTQTPSHQVTQMGQEVILRCVPISNHLYFYWYRQILGQKVEFLVSFYNNEISEKSEIFDDQFSVERPDGSNFTLKIRSTKLEDSAMYFCASRGDSYQSYEQYFGPGTRLTVT.

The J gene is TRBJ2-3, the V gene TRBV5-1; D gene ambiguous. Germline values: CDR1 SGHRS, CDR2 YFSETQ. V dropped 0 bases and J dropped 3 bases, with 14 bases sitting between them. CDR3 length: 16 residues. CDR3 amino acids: CASSLGGSSRTDTQYF. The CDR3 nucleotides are TGCGCCAGCAGCTTGGGTGGTTCCAGTAGAACAGATACGCAGTATTTT.

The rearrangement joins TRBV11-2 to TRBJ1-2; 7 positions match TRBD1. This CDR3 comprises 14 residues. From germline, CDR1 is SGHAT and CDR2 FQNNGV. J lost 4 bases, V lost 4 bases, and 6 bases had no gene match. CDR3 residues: CASSSWDRSYGYTF. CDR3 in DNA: TGTGCCAGCAGCTCATGGGACAGATCCTATGGCTACACCTTC.

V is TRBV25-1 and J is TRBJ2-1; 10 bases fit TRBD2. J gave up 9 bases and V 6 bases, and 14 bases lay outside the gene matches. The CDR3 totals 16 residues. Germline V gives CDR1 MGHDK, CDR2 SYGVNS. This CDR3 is CASRSATSGAPSEQFF. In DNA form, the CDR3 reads TGTGCCAGCAGGAGCGCAACTAGCGGGGCCCCATCTGAGCAGTTCTTC. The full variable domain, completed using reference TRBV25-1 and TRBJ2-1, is EADIYQTPRYLVIGTGKKITLECSQTMGHDKMYWYQQDPGMELHLIHYSYGVNSTEKGDLSSESTVSRIRTEHFPLTLESARPSHTSQYLCASRSATSGAPSEQFFGPGTRLTVL.

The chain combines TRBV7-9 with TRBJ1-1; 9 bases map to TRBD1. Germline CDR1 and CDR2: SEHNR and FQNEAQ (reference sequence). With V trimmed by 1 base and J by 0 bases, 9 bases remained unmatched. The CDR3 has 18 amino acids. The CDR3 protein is CASSLVTGGSLMNTEAFF. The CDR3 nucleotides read TGTGCCAGCAGCTTAGTGACAGGGGGGTCCCTTATGAACACTGAAGCTTTCTTT.

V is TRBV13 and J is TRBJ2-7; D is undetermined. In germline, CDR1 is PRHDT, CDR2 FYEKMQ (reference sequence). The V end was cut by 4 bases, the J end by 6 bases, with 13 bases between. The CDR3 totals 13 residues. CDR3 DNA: TGTGCCAGCAGCTCCCCACCCTCGGCCGAGCAGTACTTC. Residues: CASSSPPSAEQYF.

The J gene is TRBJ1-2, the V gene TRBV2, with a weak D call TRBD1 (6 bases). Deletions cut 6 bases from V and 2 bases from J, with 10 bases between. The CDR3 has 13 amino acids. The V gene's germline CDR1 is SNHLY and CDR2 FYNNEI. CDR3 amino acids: CASRDSANYGYTF. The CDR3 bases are TGTGCCAGCAGGGACAGCGCAAACTATGGCTACACCTTC.

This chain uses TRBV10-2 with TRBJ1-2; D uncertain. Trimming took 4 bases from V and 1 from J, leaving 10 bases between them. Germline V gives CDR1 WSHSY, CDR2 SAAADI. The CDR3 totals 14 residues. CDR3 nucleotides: TGCGCCAGCAGTGGCCGTCTTTTTAACTATGGCTACACCTTC. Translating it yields CASSGRLFNYGYTF.

In nucleotides, the CDR3 is TGTGCCAGTAGTAGGGCGGACAGGGGCTCCTACGAGCAGTACTTC. Amino acids: CASSRADRGSYEQYF. The chain couples TRBV19 to TRBJ2-7; 9 positions match TRBD1. The V gene end was trimmed by 4 bases and the J gene end by 0 bases; junction bases not matched to a gene: 4. Germline V gene lookup returns CDR1 LNHDA and CDR2 SQIVND (reference sequence). This CDR3 contains 15 residues.

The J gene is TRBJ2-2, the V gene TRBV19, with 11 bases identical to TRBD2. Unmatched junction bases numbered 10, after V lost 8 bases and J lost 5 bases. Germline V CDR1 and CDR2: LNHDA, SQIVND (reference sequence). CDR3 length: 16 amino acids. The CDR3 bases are TGTGCCAGTTTCGTGGGACTAGCGGTGGGGACCGGGGAGCTGTTTTTT. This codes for CASFVGLAVGTGELFF. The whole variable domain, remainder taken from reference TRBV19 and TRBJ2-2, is DGGITQSPKYLFRKEGQNVTLSCEQNLNHDAMYWYRQDPGQGLRLIYYSQIVNDFQKGDIAEGYSVSREKKESFPLTVTSAQKNPTAFYLCASFVGLAVGTGELFFGEGSRLTVL.

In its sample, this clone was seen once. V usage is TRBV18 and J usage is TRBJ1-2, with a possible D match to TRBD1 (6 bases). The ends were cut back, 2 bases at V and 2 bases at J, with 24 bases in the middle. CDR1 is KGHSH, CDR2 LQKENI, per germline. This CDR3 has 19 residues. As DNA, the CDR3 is TGTGCCAGCTCACCAGAGTTCCAGGGGCCCGGTTCAAGAAACTATGGCTACACCTTC. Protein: CASSPEFQGPGSRNYGYTF. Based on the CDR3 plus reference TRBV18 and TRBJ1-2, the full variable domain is NAGVMQNPRHLVRRRGQEARLRCSPMKGHSHVYWYRQLPEEGLKFMVYLQKENIIDESGMPKERFSAEFPKEGPSILRIQQVVRGDSAAYFCASSPEFQGPGSRNYGYTFGSGTRLTVV.